The 5 T cell receptor beta chains below come from one sample, sequenced in a study of cytomegalovirus exposure and HLA in healthy donors. Amplification used 60 Vbeta primers and 13 Jbeta primers. TCRdb's copy holds only in-frame clones and misses some; the assay was immunoSEQ multiplex PCR. The sample lists 150,000 to 200,000 clones, about 82% occurring once. Material for sequencing was PBMCs. These receptor sequences come from a woman in her 30s in good health and CMV-seronegative.

This clone was observed a few times. This chain uses TRBV6-5 with TRBJ1-6; D call uncertain. Trimming removed 2 bases from V and 2 bases from J, with 7 bases in between. Per the germline V gene, CDR1 is MNHEY and CDR2 is SVGAGI. This CDR3 is 15 amino acids long. CDR3 bases: TGTGCCAGCAGTTACACGAGGCCCTATAATTCACCCCTCCACTTT. Its translation is CASSYTRPYNSPLHF.

The V call is TRBV7-8, the J call TRBJ2-7; tentatively, D is TRBD1 (6 bases). The germline V gene has CDR1 SGHVS and CDR2 FQNEAQ. V was pared by 1 base and J by 3 bases, with 13 bases between. The CDR3 is 15 amino acids. The CDR3 DNA reads as TGTGCCAGCAGCTTAGACCAGGGGCCCGGCTACGAGCAGTACTTC. Protein: CASSLDQGPGYEQYF.

This clone has just one count. The J gene is TRBJ2-7, the V gene TRBV7-2; TRBD1 agrees at 11 bases. This CDR3 has 15 residues. V shed 5 bases, J shed 4 bases, and the junction held 7 bases outside the gene matches. Germline V CDR1 and CDR2: SGHTA, FQGNSA. CDR3 region: CASSGRDRGDYEQYF. As DNA, the CDR3 is TGTGCCAGCAGCGGCCGGGACAGGGGGGATTACGAGCAGTACTTC.

This chain uses TRBV19 with TRBJ2-2; D might be TRBD1 (6 bases). Deletions cut 9 bases from V and 4 bases from J, with 18 bases between. The germline CDR1 and CDR2 sequences are LNHDA and SQIVND (reference sequence). The CDR3 is 15 amino acids. CDR3 amino acids: CASKAASRGTGELFF. DNA of the CDR3: TGTGCCAGCAAAGCGGCTAGCAGGGGCACCGGGGAGCTGTTTTTT. The entire variable domain, with the rest obtained from reference TRBV19 and TRBJ2-2, is as follows: DGGITQSPKYLFRKEGQNVTLSCEQNLNHDAMYWYRQDPGQGLRLIYYSQIVNDFQKGDIAEGYSVSREKKESFPLTVTSAQKNPTAFYLCASKAASRGTGELFFGEGSRLTVL.

The rearrangement uses TRBV13 and TRBJ1-4, with TRBD1 identical over 7 bases. The germline CDR1 and CDR2 sequences are PRHDT and FYEKMQ (reference sequence). The CDR3 extends over 15 amino acids. Trimming took 2 bases from V and 5 from J; bases not matched to a gene: 5. The CDR3 DNA reads as TGTGCCAGCAGCTTAATGGGACAGCCAAATGAAAAACTGTTTTTT. Amino acid sequence: CASSLMGQPNEKLFF.